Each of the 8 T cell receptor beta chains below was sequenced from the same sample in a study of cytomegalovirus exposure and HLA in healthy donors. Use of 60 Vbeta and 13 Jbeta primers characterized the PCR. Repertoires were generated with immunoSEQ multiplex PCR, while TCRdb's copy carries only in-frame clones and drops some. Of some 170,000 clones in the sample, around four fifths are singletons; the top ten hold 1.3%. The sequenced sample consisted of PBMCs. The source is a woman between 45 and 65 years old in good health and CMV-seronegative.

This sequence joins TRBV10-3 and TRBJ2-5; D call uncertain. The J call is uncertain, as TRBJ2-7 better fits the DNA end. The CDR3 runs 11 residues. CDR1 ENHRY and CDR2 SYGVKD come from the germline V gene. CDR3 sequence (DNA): TGTGCCATCAGTTATAACTACGAGCAGTACTTC. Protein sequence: CAISYNYEQYF.

DNA of the CDR3: TGTGCCGTCCGACAGGGAAATCAGCCCCAGCATTTT. Encoded protein: CAVRQGNQPQHF. This chain joins TRBV2 and TRBJ1-5, with 7 bases that match TRBD1. The trim removed 11 bases at V and 4 bases at J, leaving 5 bases unmatched. Germline V lookup: CDR1 SNHLY, CDR2 FYNNEI. This CDR3 contains 12 residues.

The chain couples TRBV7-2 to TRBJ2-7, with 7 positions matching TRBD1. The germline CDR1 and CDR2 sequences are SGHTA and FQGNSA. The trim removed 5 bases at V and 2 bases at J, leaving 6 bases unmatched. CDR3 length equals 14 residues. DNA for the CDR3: TGTGCCAGCAGCCCCCGGGACAGAACCTACGAGCAGTACTTC. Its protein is CASSPRDRTYEQYF.

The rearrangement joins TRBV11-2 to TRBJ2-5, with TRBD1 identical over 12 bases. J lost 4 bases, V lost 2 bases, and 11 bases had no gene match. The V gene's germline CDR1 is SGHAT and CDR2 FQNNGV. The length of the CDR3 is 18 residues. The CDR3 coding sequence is TGTGCCAGCAGCTTAACCGGGACAGGGGGCGCGTGGGGAGAGACCCAGTACTTC. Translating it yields CASSLTGTGGAWGETQYF.

CDR3 sequence (DNA): TGTGCCAGCGGCCGCAGGTACGAGCAGTACTTC. Translated, it gives CASGRRYEQYF. V gene TRBV7-2 combines with J gene TRBJ2-7; no reliable D call. The CDR3 contains 11 residues. Germline loops: CDR1 SGHTA, CDR2 FQGNSA. V was trimmed by 8 bases and J by 4 bases, leaving 9 bases between them.

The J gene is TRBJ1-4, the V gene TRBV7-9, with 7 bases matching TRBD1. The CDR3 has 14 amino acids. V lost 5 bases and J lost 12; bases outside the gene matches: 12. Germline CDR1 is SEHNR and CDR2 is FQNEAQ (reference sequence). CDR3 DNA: TGTGCCAGCAGCGGGGGACAGAGGTCAGGGGAACTGTTTTTT. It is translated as CASSGGQRSGELFF.

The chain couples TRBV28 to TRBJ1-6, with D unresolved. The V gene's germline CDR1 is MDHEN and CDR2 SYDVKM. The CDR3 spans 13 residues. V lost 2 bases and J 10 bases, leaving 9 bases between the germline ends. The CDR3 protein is CASSLAFRSPLHF. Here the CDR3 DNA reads TGTGCCAGCAGTTTAGCGTTTCGGTCACCCCTCCACTTT.

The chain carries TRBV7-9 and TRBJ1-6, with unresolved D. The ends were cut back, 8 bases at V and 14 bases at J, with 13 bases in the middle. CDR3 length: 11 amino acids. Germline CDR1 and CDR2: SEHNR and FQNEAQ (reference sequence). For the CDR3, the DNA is TGTGCCAGCTCCCAACACGGGGCCCTCCACTTT. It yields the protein CASSQHGALHF.